This section outlines one T cell receptor (beta chain) sequence together with its context. It was by two-round multiplex PCR that TCR beta CDR3 was amplified from genomic DNA. For every TRBV and TRBJ gene, a specific primer was used in first-round PCR. TCRdb fed the multiplex PCR reads into MiXCR, producing one record per CDR3 protein. The sample lists 8,500 to 13,000 distinct CDR3 sequences, roughly 50% occurring once. The source of the sample is a study of prognosis after radiotherapy for stage I lung cancer. For the study at large: Stereotactic body radiotherapy was given without concurrent therapy in all patients.

The germline gives CDR1 SGDLS, CDR2 YYNGEE. The CDR3 extends over 17 amino acids. V was cut by 0 bases and J by 5 bases, with 17 bases left in between. V is TRBV9 and J is TRBJ2-2; D gene ambiguous. This clonotype was obtained from a donor aged 50 or older with non-small cell lung cancer. Sequenced material: PBMCs, taken before or after stereotactic body radiation therapy (not recorded which). The chain's CDR3 is CASSVVTLFPRTGELFF. The CDR3 DNA sequence: TGTGCCAGCAGCGTAGTAACCTTGTTCCCCAGGACCGGGGAGCTGTTTTTT. Combining the CDR3 with reference TRBV9 and TRBJ2-2 gives the whole variable domain DSGVTQTPKHLITATGQRVTLRCSPRSGDLSVYWYQQSLDQGLQFLIQYYNGEERAKGNILERFSAQQFPDLHSELNLSSLELGDSALYFCASSVVTLFPRTGELFFGEGSRLTVL.